These 29 T cell receptor beta chains share one sample of origin, sequenced in a study of identical twins. TCRdb fed the 5' RACE reads into MiXCR, producing one record per CDR3 protein. The sample contains 540,000 or so distinct CDR3 sequences, about a fifth of which appear only once. Another study also made use of these data, one on yellow fever vaccine responses in identical twins.

Sequenced sample: CD4+ T cells sorted from blood. These receptors originate from a woman aged 18-29 years in good health.

This clonotype was seen at least ten times. The J gene is TRBJ2-7, the V gene TRBV12-3 or TRBV12-4; the D is unclear. V lost 2 bases and J 0 bases, leaving 5 bases between the germline ends. The CDR3 is 13 residues long. The CDR3: CASSLSVSYEQYF. The CDR3 DNA reads TGTGCCAGCAGTTTATCCGTCTCCTACGAGCAGTACTTC.

This clonotype came up a few times. The V gene is TRBV20-1, the J gene TRBJ2-3, with 7 nucleotides matching TRBD2. Germline CDR1 reads DFQATT; CDR2 reads SNEGSKA (reference sequence). The CDR3 is 13 residues long. CDR3 DNA: TGCAGGGTTCCGGGACTACGCTCTTCCACGCAGTATTTT. Translation gives CRVPGLRSSTQYF.

The chain is built from TRBV3-1 and TRBJ2-3, with TRBD2 matching 10 bases. V lost 1 base and J lost 4; bases outside the gene matches: 11. This CDR3 is 18 amino acids long. CDR1 and CDR2 from the germline V gene are LGHDT and YNNKEL (reference sequence). CDR3 nucleotide sequence: TGTGCCAGCAGCCAAGTTCTTTCGCTAGCGGGAGATGCAGATACGCAGTATTTT. Protein product: CASSQVLSLAGDADTQYF.

This sequence joins TRBV12-3 or TRBV12-4 and TRBJ2-7; 12 nucleotides line up with TRBD1. CDR3 length: 16 amino acids. The junction had 12 bases not matched to a gene; V was cut back by 6 bases and J by 6 bases. The CDR3 nucleotides read TGTGCCAGCAGCCCTACCCCGGGACAGGGGGCCATCGAGCAGTACTTC. Protein sequence: CASSPTPGQGAIEQYF.

This rearrangement joins TRBV28 to TRBJ1-2, with D hard to call. The germline V and J ends were trimmed by 4 bases and 7 bases, with 10 bases remaining between them. This CDR3 is built from 12 residues. CDR1 and CDR2 from the germline V gene are MDHEN and SYDVKM. The chain's CDR3 is CASSSAMGGYTF. The CDR3 DNA reads TGTGCCAGCAGTTCAGCGATGGGTGGCTACACCTTC.

This clonotype was observed a handful of times. This rearrangement joins TRBV21-1 to TRBJ2-1; TRBD1, as called in the table, went unchecked against the DNA. TRBV21-1 is deemed a pseudogene. This CDR3 is built from 15 residues. Written as DNA, the CDR3 is TGTGCCAGCAGCAAAGGACAGGGGGGAAACAATGAGCAGTTCTTC. Its protein is CASSKGQGGNNEQFF.

This clonotype was seen more than once but under ten times. V and J are TRBV2 and TRBJ2-2; no clear D. Trimming removed 0 bases from V and 6 bases from J, with 8 bases in between. The length of the CDR3 is 14 residues. Germline V gives CDR1 SNHLY, CDR2 FYNNEI. CDR3: CASSEAANPGELFF. The CDR3 coding sequence is TGTGCCAGCAGTGAAGCCGCTAACCCCGGGGAGCTGTTTTTT. The full variable domain, rest sourced from reference TRBV2 and TRBJ2-2, is EPEVTQTPSHQVTQMGQEVILRCVPISNHLYFYWYRQILGQKVEFLVSFYNNEISEKSEIFDDQFSVERPDGSNFTLKIRSTKLEDSAMYFCASSEAANPGELFFGEGSRLTVL.

This clonotype was seen a handful of times. The rearrangement joins TRBV5-1 to TRBJ2-6; no clear D. CDR3 length equals 15 residues. Germline CDR1 is SGHRS and CDR2 is YFSETQ. With 0 bases removed from V and 2 bases from J, the gap between germline ends came to 6 bases. CDR3 region: CASSLGATGANVLTF. CDR3 nucleotides: TGCGCCAGCAGCTTGGGAGCTACTGGGGCCAACGTCCTGACTTTC.

In its sample, this clonotype was seen a few times. V usage is TRBV19 and J usage is TRBJ2-1, with 8 bases that match TRBD2. Trimming removed 7 bases from V and 4 bases from J; junction bases left unmatched: 9. Germline loops: CDR1 LNHDA, CDR2 SQIVND (reference sequence). The CDR3 has 15 residues. The CDR3 coding sequence is TGTGCCAGTACTCCGGGAGGGCTTGTGTACAATGAGCAGTTCTTC. Residues: CASTPGGLVYNEQFF.

This clonotype appeared a few times. CDR3 in DNA: TGCAGTGCATCGGGGGTGCCCAATCAGCCCCAGCATTTT. It encodes CSASGVPNQPQHF. This chain uses TRBV20-1 with TRBJ1-5, with D possibly TRBD1 on 5 matching bases. Germline V gene data show CDR1 as DFQATT and CDR2 as SNEGSKA (reference sequence). Deletions cut 6 bases from V and 3 bases from J, with 12 bases between. The CDR3 has 13 residues.

This clonotype was recorded a few times. J is TRBJ2-3 and V is TRBV5-1; D might be TRBD2 (5 bases). The CDR3 is 15 amino acids. The V gene's germline CDR1 is SGHRS and CDR2 YFSETQ. V was shortened by 5 bases and J by 2 bases, with 15 bases between the two germline ends. The CDR3 here is CASSYFGELTDTQYF. DNA of the CDR3: TGCGCCAGCAGTTACTTCGGGGAGCTCACAGATACGCAGTATTTT.

This clonotype was recorded a few times. The J gene is TRBJ2-7, the V gene TRBV3-1; maybe TRBD1 (7 bases). Trimming left V 0 bases short and J 11 bases short, with 29 bases between. This CDR3 spans 18 amino acids. CDR1 and CDR2 from the germline V gene are LGHDT and YNNKEL (reference sequence). DNA of the CDR3: TGTGCCAGCAGCCAAGAAAGGGCTTCGGGGAGGACAGGAAAGAATAAGTACTTC. Protein sequence: CASSQERASGRTGKNKYF.

The genes are TRBV5-1 and TRBJ1-1; TRBD1 agrees at 8 bases. The germline CDR1 and CDR2 sequences are SGHRS and YFSETQ. With 3 bases clipped from V and 3 bases from J, the junction kept 7 bases outside the gene matches. The CDR3 loop spans 15 amino acids. The chain's CDR3 is CASSSLDRGYTEAFF. The CDR3 bases are TGCGCCAGCAGCTCGTTAGACAGGGGATACACTGAAGCTTTCTTT. The complete variable domain, with remaining parts taken from reference TRBV5-1 and TRBJ1-1, reads KAGVTQTPRYLIKTRGQQVTLSCSPISGHRSVSWYQQTPGQGLQFLFEYFSETQRNKGNFPGRFSGRQFSNSRSEMNVSTLELGDSALYLCASSSLDRGYTEAFFGQGTRLTVV.

This clonotype has just a few counts. This chain uses TRBV20-1 with TRBJ1-6; D is undetermined. CDR1 and CDR2 from the germline V gene are DFQATT and SNEGSKA (reference sequence). V lost 0 bases and J 10 bases, leaving 19 bases between the germline ends. CDR3 size: 16 residues. The CDR3 region is CSARDPTDYKGSPLHF. Here the CDR3 DNA reads TGCAGTGCTAGAGATCCCACAGACTATAAGGGATCACCCCTCCACTTT.

The table lists this clonotype with a few counts. V and J are TRBV6-1 and TRBJ2-1, with D unresolved. The V gene's germline CDR1 is MNHNS and CDR2 SASEGT. Between the trimmed V and J ends, which lost 6 bases and 4 bases, there was a span of 10 bases. The CDR3 length is 13 residues. The CDR3 bases are TGTGCCAGCAGGGTTTCGAGATACAATGAGCAGTTCTTC. Encoded protein: CASRVSRYNEQFF.

This clonotype was counted at least ten times. The V gene is TRBV20-1, the J gene TRBJ2-1, with 8 bases aligning to TRBD2. The CDR3 is 13 residues long. The germline CDR1 and CDR2 sequences are DFQATT and SNEGSKA (reference sequence). With V trimmed by 3 bases and J by 2 bases, 0 bases remained unmatched. This CDR3 reads CSASGGAYNEQFF. CDR3 coding DNA: TGCAGTGCTAGCGGGGGGGCCTACAATGAGCAGTTCTTC.

This clonotype was seen a handful of times. This chain connects TRBV12-3 or TRBV12-4 to TRBJ2-3; D unclear. The ends were cut back, 3 bases at V and 0 bases at J, with 19 bases in the middle. This CDR3 contains 18 residues. CDR3 in DNA: TGTGCCAGCAGTTTTAGTGGCGCAGGATCCACTAGCACAGATACGCAGTATTTT. The encoded protein is CASSFSGAGSTSTDTQYF.

Note on this clonotype: A much bigger clone sits one base away, suggesting this may be a read error. The genes are TRBV20-1 and TRBJ2-7; 9 nucleotides agree with TRBD2. The V gene's germline CDR1 is DFQATT and CDR2 SNEGSKA (reference sequence). The CDR3 consists of 16 residues. The CDR3: CCAIHSLGGRGYEQYF. The CDR3 DNA reads TGCTGTGCTATTCATTCCCTCGGCGGGAGGGGGTACGAGCAGTACTTC.

CDR3 DNA: TGTGCCAGCAGCCAACCGGGACGATACCGAGCGAACACCGGGGAGCTGTTTTTT. It codes for CASSQPGRYRANTGELFF. V is TRBV14 and J is TRBJ2-2, with D perhaps being TRBD1 or TRBD2 (5 bases each). This CDR3 contains 18 residues. Trimming cost V 2 bases and J 0 bases, with 16 bases left between them. Germline V gene data show CDR1 as SGHDN and CDR2 as FVKESK.

This clonotype was detected only a few times. The rearrangement links TRBV5-1 to TRBJ2-1; 7 positions match TRBD2. Trimming removed 3 bases from V and 4 bases from J; junction bases left unmatched: 10. The V gene's germline CDR1 is SGHRS and CDR2 YFSETQ. The CDR3 is 16 residues long. The CDR3 DNA reads as TGCGCCAGCAGCTCAATTCCTAGCGGAGGATACAATGAGCAGTTCTTC. This encodes CASSSIPSGGYNEQFF.

The rearrangement links TRBV3-1 to TRBJ2-6, with D hard to call. The CDR3 is made up of 17 amino acids. V was trimmed by 1 base and J by 4 bases, leaving 14 bases between them. CDR1 is LGHDT and CDR2 is YNNKEL in the germline V gene (reference sequence). Here the CDR3 DNA reads TGTGCCAGCAGCCAAGGTCCTCGAATAACCGGGGCCAACGTCCTGACTTTC. As protein: CASSQGPRITGANVLTF.

V gene TRBV6-1 combines with J gene TRBJ1-1; D uncertain. CDR3 length: 15 residues. Between the trimmed V and J ends, which lost 4 bases and 0 bases, there was a span of 12 bases. Per the germline V gene, CDR1 is MNHNS and CDR2 is SASEGT. The chain's CDR3 is CASSVGLGMNTEAFF. The DNA for the CDR3 is TGTGCCAGCAGTGTAGGGTTGGGTATGAACACTGAAGCTTTCTTT.

This clonotype was counted between two and nine times. The chain combines TRBV5-1 with TRBJ2-1; 9 bases map to TRBD2. The CDR3 covers 15 residues. Germline CDR1 is SGHRS and CDR2 is YFSETQ. V dropped 3 bases and J dropped 4; count of bases not matched to a gene: 5. This CDR3 is CASSSTSGPYNEQFF. As DNA, the CDR3 is TGCGCCAGCAGCTCGACTAGCGGACCTTACAATGAGCAGTTCTTC.

This sequence joins TRBV5-1 and TRBJ2-3; D remains unclear. Germline CDR1 is SGHRS and CDR2 is YFSETQ. The V end lost 7 bases, the J end lost 0 bases, and 15 bases lay between the germline ends. CDR3 length: 15 amino acids. CDR3: CASRRATLSTDTQYF. The CDR3 region has the DNA TGCGCCAGCCGACGGGCTACATTGAGCACAGATACGCAGTATTTT.

J is TRBJ2-7 and V is TRBV29-1; 12 positions agree with TRBD1. CDR3 length: 15 amino acids. V gave up 4 bases and J gave up 5 bases; unmatched junction bases: 9. Per the germline V gene, CDR1 is SQVTM and CDR2 is ANQGSEA. The CDR3 spells CSVGGTGGLGDEQYF. CDR3 nucleotide sequence: TGCAGCGTTGGAGGGACAGGGGGCCTTGGGGACGAGCAGTACTTC.

The sample holds a few counts of this clonotype. The V and J genes are TRBV18 and TRBJ2-7; D gene ambiguous. This CDR3 has 12 residues. CDR1 KGHSH and CDR2 LQKENI come from the germline V gene. Trimming cost V 3 bases and J 4 bases, with 7 bases left between them. CDR3 nucleotides: TGTGCCAGCTCACCCCGAAGTTACGAGCAGTACGTC. Translating gives CASSPRSYEQYV.

The chain couples TRBV12-3 or TRBV12-4 to TRBJ1-2; D gene unclear. Trimming took 5 bases from V and 7 from J, leaving 14 bases between them. This CDR3 contains 13 residues. The CDR3 spells CASSPEGFGGYTF. CDR3 nucleotide sequence: TGTGCCAGCAGTCCGGAAGGGTTCGGTGGCTACACCTTC.

V is TRBV20-1 and J is TRBJ2-3; D possibly corresponds to TRBD2 (6 bases). Germline CDR1 DFQATT, CDR2 SNEGSKA (reference sequence). V was trimmed by 6 bases and J by 1 base, leaving 20 bases between them. This CDR3 contains 16 residues. The CDR3 coding sequence is TGCAGTGCCCCCGGCGTCCTAAGGGAGGGCACAGATACGCAGTATTTT. Translation gives CSAPGVLREGTDTQYF.

V is TRBV9 and J is TRBJ2-2; TRBD2 matches at 8 bases. The CDR3 spans 15 residues. Per germline, CDR1 SGDLS and CDR2 YYNGEE. V gave up 0 bases and J gave up 6 bases; unmatched junction bases: 4. The CDR3 here is CASSVVAGGPGELFF. The CDR3 DNA is TGTGCCAGCAGCGTAGTTGCGGGAGGTCCCGGGGAGCTGTTTTTT.